The 22 T cell receptor beta chains below all came from one sample that was sequenced in a study of CD8 T cells in Susac syndrome. Reverse transcription of about 0.5 to 1 ug RNA was carried out with random hexamers. TCRdb reprocessed the immunoSEQ multiplex PCR reads with MiXCR, giving one entry per CDR3 protein. The repertoire holds about 150,000 distinct CDR3 sequences, with just under 95% as singletons. The material sequenced was CD8+ T cells from PBMCs. All receptors derive from a human donor with multiple sclerosis.

This chain connects TRBV20-1 to TRBJ1-1; D may be TRBD1 (5 bases). The CDR3 covers 14 residues. Germline V gives CDR1 DFQATT, CDR2 SNEGSKA (reference sequence). Trimming cost V 4 bases and J 6 bases, with 18 bases left between them. The chain's CDR3 is CSAKNRDGGPEAFF. The DNA for the CDR3 is TGCAGTGCTAAAAACCGGGACGGAGGACCTGAAGCTTTCTTT.

On this clonotype itself: An end of the junction differs from the germline gene, which may be a read error. The CDR3 coding sequence is TGTGCCAGCAGTCAAGTATCTGAAGGGACAGGGAATTCACCCCTCCACTTT. It translates to CASSQVSEGTGNSPLHF. The J gene is TRBJ1-6, the V gene TRBV4-2; TRBD1 aligns across 9 bases. This CDR3 has 17 amino acids. Germline assignment: CDR1 LGHNA and CDR2 YNFKEQ.

V is TRBV14 and J is TRBJ2-7; 8 bases match TRBD1. This CDR3 has 16 residues. Germline CDR1 is SGHDN and CDR2 is FVKESK. The ends lost 1 base at V and 2 bases at J; junction bases unmatched: 7. The DNA of the CDR3 is TGTGCCAGCAGCCAAGGACAGGGGACATGGCCCTACGAGCAGTACTTC. It specifies CASSQGQGTWPYEQYF.

The chain is built from TRBV30 and TRBJ2-3; TRBD2 aligns across 11 bases. The CDR3 consists of 14 residues. Germline CDR1 is GTSNPN and CDR2 is SVGIG (reference sequence). The junction had 3 bases not matched to a gene; V was cut back by 5 bases and J by 2 bases. DNA for the CDR3: TGTGCCTGGGCTAGCGGGGGGACCACAGATACGCAGTATTTT. As protein: CAWASGGTTDTQYF.

The chain links TRBV11-2 to TRBJ2-3; 7 bases match TRBD1. V was clipped by 4 bases and J by 0 bases; unmatched bases: 7. There are 16 residues in the CDR3. CDR1 and CDR2 (germline): SGHAT, FQNNGV. This chain's CDR3 is CASSSRQGWSTDTQYF. CDR3 DNA: TGTGCCAGCAGCTCCCGACAGGGATGGAGCACAGATACGCAGTATTTT.

This chain joins TRBV9 and TRBJ1-2; D remains unclear. The CDR3 contains 13 residues. With 0 bases removed from V and 7 bases from J, the gap between germline ends came to 10 bases. Per the germline V gene, CDR1 is SGDLS and CDR2 is YYNGEE. DNA for the CDR3: TGTGCCAGCAGCGTAGGTGGGCGCCCTGGCTACACCTTC. Translated, it gives CASSVGGRPGYTF.

The chain recombines TRBV20-1 with TRBJ2-2, with a tentative D call TRBD1 (5 bases). This CDR3 has 12 amino acids. Germline CDR1 reads DFQATT; CDR2 reads SNEGSKA (reference sequence). Trimming removed 6 bases from V and 3 bases from J, with 8 bases in between. CDR3 DNA: TGCAGTGCCCTAGGGGACACCGGGGAGCTGTTTTTT. Amino acids: CSALGDTGELFF.

With regard to this clonotype: The junction differs from germline at one of its ends, possibly a read error. The chain links TRBV9 to TRBJ2-1; D is undetermined. This CDR3 contains 9 residues. CDR1 and CDR2 from the germline V gene are SGDLS and YYNGEE. The CDR3 is CASSVPPAF. CDR3 nucleotide sequence: TGTGCCAGCAGCGTACCCCCGGCGTTC.

This chain connects TRBV9 to TRBJ1-2; D call uncertain. V shed 7 bases and J shed 4 bases, with 11 bases lying between them. The CDR3 is 12 amino acids. Germline CDR1 SGDLS, CDR2 YYNGEE. This CDR3 is CASGYRPYGYTF. In DNA form, the CDR3 reads TGTGCCAGCGGTTATAGACCCTATGGCTACACCTTC. The full variable domain, completed using reference TRBV9 and TRBJ1-2, is DSGVTQTPKHLITATGQRVTLRCSPRSGDLSVYWYQQSLDQGLQFLIQYYNGEERAKGNILERFSAQQFPDLHSELNLSSLELGDSALYFCASGYRPYGYTFGSGTRLTVV.

The V gene is TRBV29-1, the J gene TRBJ2-1; 9 bases are shared with TRBD2. CDR1 and CDR2 (germline): SQVTM, ANQGSEA. The CDR3 loop spans 13 amino acids. With 6 bases clipped from V and 7 bases from J, the junction kept 7 bases outside the gene matches. CDR3 in amino acids: CSVRGGGRNEQFF. CDR3 nucleotides: TGCAGCGTGCGGGGGGGCGGTCGGAATGAGCAGTTCTTC.

CDR3 sequence reads: CASSSRTAAYEQYF. CDR3 nucleotides: TGTGCCAGCAGTTCAAGGACAGCAGCCTACGAGCAGTACTTC. The chain uses TRBV28 and TRBJ2-7; D is perhaps TRBD1 (6 bases). The V end was cut by 4 bases, the J end by 2 bases, with 12 bases between. Germline CDR1 MDHEN, CDR2 SYDVKM. The length of the CDR3 is 14 residues.

The chain joins TRBV6-1 to TRBJ1-5; TRBD1 matches at 9 bases. The CDR3 spans 13 residues. The trim removed 8 bases at V and 7 bases at J, leaving 6 bases unmatched. CDR1 is MNHNS and CDR2 is SASEGT in the germline V gene. The CDR3 DNA sequence: TGTGCCAGCCATCGGGACAGGGTACAGCCCCAGCATTTT. Protein product: CASHRDRVQPQHF.

This clonotype was seen a handful of times. The chain combines TRBV11-2 with TRBJ2-3; no clear D gene. V was cut by 5 bases and J by 1 base, with 7 bases left in between. The CDR3 runs 13 residues. The germline V gene has CDR1 SGHAT and CDR2 FQNNGV. Here the CDR3 reads CASSPSGTDTQYF. DNA of the CDR3: TGTGCCAGCAGCCCTTCGGGCACAGATACGCAGTATTTT.

The V and J genes are TRBV19 and TRBJ1-5; unclear D gene. The germline V gene has CDR1 LNHDA and CDR2 SQIVND (reference sequence). With 2 bases removed from V and 1 base from J, the gap between germline ends came to 12 bases. The CDR3 is 16 amino acids. The DNA for the CDR3 is TGTGCCAGTAGTATACGGAGGGAACTCAGCAATCAGCCCCAGCATTTT. Translating it yields CASSIRRELSNQPQHF. Combining the CDR3 with reference TRBV19 and TRBJ1-5 gives the whole variable domain DGGITQSPKYLFRKEGQNVTLSCEQNLNHDAMYWYRQDPGQGLRLIYYSQIVNDFQKGDIAEGYSVSREKKESFPLTVTSAQKNPTAFYLCASSIRRELSNQPQHFGDGTRLSIL.

In its sample, this clonotype was seen once. This chain joins TRBV29-1 and TRBJ1-2; TRBD1 might be the D (5 bases). Germline V gives CDR1 SQVTM, CDR2 ANQGSEA. The germline V and J ends were trimmed by 0 bases and 2 bases, with 13 bases remaining between them. The CDR3 has 15 amino acids. The CDR3 spells CSVEDFPGQNYGYTF. The CDR3 nucleotides are TGCAGCGTTGAAGATTTCCCAGGGCAGAACTATGGCTACACCTTC.

This chain connects TRBV30 to TRBJ2-3, with 11 bases aligning to TRBD1. J was trimmed by 5 bases and V by 3 bases; bases with no gene match: 7. This CDR3 spans 15 amino acids. Per the germline V gene, CDR1 is GTSNPN and CDR2 is SVGIG (reference sequence). The CDR3: CAWSPGDRGGDTQYF. The CDR3 DNA reads as TGTGCCTGGAGCCCCGGGGACAGGGGGGGAGATACGCAGTATTTT.

This chain uses TRBV20-1 with TRBJ2-7; 9 bases fit TRBD1. Germline CDR1 reads DFQATT; CDR2 reads SNEGSKA (reference sequence). With V trimmed by 0 bases and J by 3 bases, 6 bases remained unmatched. This CDR3 region has 15 residues. The CDR3 bases are TGCAGTGCTAGAGATCTTACAGGGGGCGGCTACGAGCAGTACTTC. Translated, it gives CSARDLTGGGYEQYF.

The chain joins TRBV12-3 or TRBV12-4 to TRBJ2-7; TRBD2 matches at 9 bases. The CDR3 has 16 amino acids. With V trimmed by 6 bases and J by 4 bases, 13 bases remained unmatched. The CDR3 protein is CASRTRTSGPLYEQYF. The CDR3 bases are TGTGCCAGCAGAACCAGAACTAGCGGGCCCTTATACGAGCAGTACTTC.

The chain links TRBV13 to TRBJ1-1; maybe TRBD1 (5 bases). The CDR3 has 15 residues. The ends were cut back, 0 bases at V and 5 bases at J, with 13 bases in the middle. Looked up from germline, CDR1 is PRHDT and CDR2 is FYEKMQ (reference sequence). CDR3 amino acids: CASSLGGTSRTEAFF. In DNA form, the CDR3 reads TGTGCCAGCAGCTTAGGAGGGACCTCGAGGACTGAAGCTTTCTTT.

The chain employs TRBV5-1 and TRBJ2-2; D call uncertain. Germline V gene data show CDR1 as SGHRS and CDR2 as YFSETQ. The V end was cut by 0 bases, the J end by 2 bases, with 11 bases between. This CDR3 spans 16 amino acids. The CDR3 is CASSLGRYPNTGELFF. Here the CDR3 DNA reads TGCGCCAGCAGCTTGGGCAGGTACCCAAACACCGGGGAGCTGTTTTTT.

The chain uses TRBV6-4 and TRBJ1-5, with TRBD1 as a possible D gene (5 bases). V lost 3 bases, J lost 5 bases, and 8 bases lay in between. The CDR3 consists of 13 residues. Germline values: CDR1 MRHNA, CDR2 SNTAGT. This chain's CDR3 is CASSEQAHQPQHF. CDR3 DNA: TGTGCCAGCAGTGAACAGGCCCATCAGCCCCAGCATTTT.

This clonotype turned up a few times. The V call is TRBV13, the J call TRBJ2-5; 8 nucleotides match TRBD1. The CDR3 is 15 amino acids. The J segment lost 1 base and the V segment lost 5 bases, leaving 6 bases of the junction unmatched. Germline V gene sequence: CDR1 PRHDT, CDR2 FYEKMQ (reference sequence). The CDR3 sequence is CASSSLRGPQETQYF. CDR3 sequence (DNA): TGTGCCAGCAGCAGCCTCAGGGGGCCCCAAGAGACCCAGTACTTC. The variable domain in full, completed from reference TRBV13 and TRBJ2-5, reads AAGVIQSPRHLIKEKRETATLKCYPIPRHDTVYWYQQGPGQDPQFLISFYEKMQSDKGSIPDRFSAQQFSDYHSELNMSSLELGDSALYFCASSSLRGPQETQYFGPGTRLLVL.